The 23 T cell receptor beta chains given below trace back to one sample, sequenced in a study of blood T cells in healthy people across ages. Then a second PCR, running about 6 to 12 cycles, was carried out with a sample-barcoded 5' primer and a J-beta primer mix. TCRdb called the 5' RACE reads again in MiXCR, with one record for every CDR3 protein. Among 730,000 or so distinct CDR3 sequences, over 40% were seen once, and the ten largest hold approximately 29%. Sequenced sample: blood. These receptors came from a man older than 75 in good health.

The chain recombines TRBV5-4 with TRBJ2-7; 13 nucleotides agree with TRBD2. The CDR3 extends over 16 amino acids. After removal of 0 bases from V and 5 bases from J, the junction contained 5 bases not matched to a gene. Germline CDR1 SGHNT, CDR2 YYREEE (reference sequence). CDR3 residues: CASSLGTSGSLNEQYF. The CDR3 nucleotides read TGTGCCAGCAGCTTGGGGACTAGCGGGAGTTTGAACGAGCAGTACTTC. The full variable domain, rest sourced from reference TRBV5-4 and TRBJ2-7, is ETGVTQSPTHLIKTRGQQVTLRCSSQSGHNTVSWYQQALGQGPQFIFQYYREEENGRGNFPPRFSGLQFPNYSSELNVNALELDDSALYLCASSLGTSGSLNEQYFGPGTRLTVT.

A note on this clonotype: An end of the junction does not agree with germline; a read error may underlie this. The chain links TRBV6-1 to TRBJ2-1; D is undetermined. This CDR3 spans 14 amino acids. In germline, CDR1 is MNHNS, CDR2 SASEGT. As DNA, the CDR3 is TGTGCCAGCACGCGAAGGAGCTCCTACAATGATCAGTTCTTC. Its protein is CASTRRSSYNDQFF.

The chain carries TRBV7-2 and TRBJ2-7, with a tentative D call TRBD1 (6 bases). Germline-derived CDR1 and CDR2 are SGHTA and FQGNSA. The CDR3 extends over 14 amino acids. The V end was cut by 1 base, the J end by 5 bases, with 12 bases between. The CDR3 protein is CASSLGRQGNEQYF. The CDR3 region has the DNA TGTGCCAGCAGCTTAGGCCGGCAGGGGAACGAGCAGTACTTC.

Only a few counts were recorded for this clonotype. The gene calls are TRBV11-3 and TRBJ2-4, with a tentative D call TRBD2 (6 bases). The J call could be wrong; TRBJ2-7 is a better fit for the DNA end. Germline V CDR1 and CDR2: SGHNT, YENEEA. CDR3 size: 13 residues. The CDR3 reads CASSLHGGGEQYF. CDR3 sequence (DNA): TGTGCCAGCAGCTTACACGGGGGTGGCGAGCAGTACTTC.

A word on this clonotype: One end of the junction fails to match germline, which may point to a read error. The chain combines TRBV10-3 with TRBJ2-5; either TRBD1 or TRBD2 may supply D (5 bases each). The last part of the DNA fits TRBJ2-7 better; the J call may be wrong. Germline V CDR1 and CDR2: ENHRY, SYGVKD. The CDR3 is made up of 15 amino acids. This CDR3 reads CVISEIQRGAYEQYF. CDR3 in DNA: TGTGTCATCAGTGAAATACAGAGAGGGGCCTACGAGCAGTACTTC.

The chain couples TRBV10-3 to TRBJ2-7; D may match TRBD1 or TRBD2 (5 bases each). The V gene lost 5 bases and the J gene lost 3 bases, with 11 bases spanning the gap. CDR3 size: 13 residues. The V gene's germline CDR1 is ENHRY and CDR2 SYGVKD. The chain's CDR3 is CAISWGSLYEQYF. In nucleotides, the CDR3 is TGTGCCATCAGTTGGGGGTCCCTCTACGAGCAGTACTTC.

This clonotype was found many times. The chain is built from TRBV29-1 and TRBJ1-2; 8 bases are a match to TRBD1. This CDR3 is 16 amino acids long. Losses at the gene ends were 6 bases for V and 8 bases for J; bases not matched to a gene: 20. The germline gives CDR1 SQVTM, CDR2 ANQGSEA. Here the CDR3 reads CSVADPGRQGSPGYTF. CDR3 sequence (DNA): TGCAGCGTCGCGGACCCGGGGCGACAGGGGTCGCCCGGCTACACCTTC.

Here the CDR3 reads CSVRGGRGPYNEQFF. CDR3 coding DNA: TGCAGTGTCCGCGGGGGGAGGGGGCCCTACAATGAGCAGTTCTTC. This chain links TRBV20-1 with TRBJ2-1; D is perhaps TRBD2 (8 bases). This CDR3 spans 15 amino acids. Germline CDR1 reads DFQATT; CDR2 reads SNEGSKA (reference sequence). Trimming removed 7 bases at V and 2 bases at J, with 18 bases between.

Ten or more counts support this clonotype. A much larger clone is a single base away; this may be a read error. The genes are TRBV2 and TRBJ2-1; D remains unclear. V was pared by 6 bases and J by 0 bases, with 12 bases between. The CDR3 runs 15 residues. CDR1 and CDR2 (germline): SNHLY, FYNNEI. The CDR3 sequence: CASRKEANSYNEQFF. Written as DNA, the CDR3 is TGTGCCAGCAGAAAAGAGGCCAACTCCTACAATGAGCAGTTCTTC.

Concerning this clonotype: The DNA is omitted, as the CDR3 cannot be located on it reliably, and the CDR3 follows TCRdb's listing. The chain employs TRBV30 and TRBJ2-3; the table calls TRBD1, which could not be checked here. The CDR3 is 14 residues long, ends included. Germline V gene data show CDR1 as GTSNPN and CDR2 as SVGIG (reference sequence). The CDR3 loop is CAWGAGALTDTEYF.

For this clonotype: It may be a read error: a sequence one base away is much more abundant. V and J are TRBV20-1 and TRBJ2-1, with D perhaps matching TRBD2 (5 bases). V was shortened by 3 bases and J by 10 bases, with 13 bases between the two germline ends. In germline, CDR1 is DFQATT, CDR2 SNEGSKA (reference sequence). The length of the CDR3 is 12 residues. The CDR3 DNA sequence: TGCAGTGCTAGTACCGACGACTACGAGCAGTTCTTC. It encodes CSASTDDYEQFF.

This clonotype has a handful of counts. The chain employs TRBV25-1 and TRBJ2-7, with unresolved D. Trimming shortened V by 7 bases and J by 3 bases, and 16 bases separated the two germline ends. Germline V gives CDR1 MGHDK, CDR2 SYGVNS. The CDR3 runs 14 residues. The CDR3 protein is CASTTTTHSYEQYF. The CDR3 DNA follows: TGTGCCAGCACCACTACAACGCACAGCTACGAGCAGTACTTC.

A few counts support this clonotype. This rearrangement joins TRBV27 to TRBJ2-7; 10 positions agree with TRBD1. The V and J ends lost 2 bases and 3 bases, in that order; junction bases with no gene match: 7. From germline, CDR1 is MNHEY and CDR2 SMNVEV (reference sequence). The CDR3 loop spans 16 amino acids. In nucleotides, the CDR3 is TGTGCCAGCAGTTTAAAGTCCGGGACAGGGGTCTACGAGCAGTACTTC. Translation gives CASSLKSGTGVYEQYF.

This clonotype was counted between two and nine times. The genes are TRBV7-2 and TRBJ2-4; 7 bases align to TRBD2. The assigned J gene may be wrong: the sequence end matches TRBJ2-7 better. This CDR3 is built from 16 residues. Per germline, CDR1 SGHTA and CDR2 FQGNSA. The CDR3 region has the DNA TGTGCCAGCAGCTTAGGATCGGGCGGGAGTCGCTACGAGCAGTACTTC. Its protein product is CASSLGSGGSRYEQYF.

This CDR3 is CASSQDQTHRSTDTQYF. The CDR3 DNA follows: TGCGCCAGCAGCCAAGATCAGACCCACCGGAGCACAGATACGCAGTATTTT. This rearrangement joins TRBV4-1 to TRBJ2-3; unclear D gene. Per germline, CDR1 MGHRA and CDR2 YSYEKL. V gave up 0 bases and J gave up 0 bases, with 13 bases separating them. The CDR3 covers 17 residues.

This clonotype showed up just a few times. The chain is built from TRBV6-5 and TRBJ2-5; D is unresolved. Germline V gives CDR1 MNHEY, CDR2 SVGAGI. The CDR3 is 14 residues long. Between the trimmed V and J ends, which lost 5 bases and 2 bases, there was a span of 12 bases. In nucleotides, the CDR3 is TGTGCCAGCAGTCCGCTGACCCGACAAGAGACCCAGTACTTC. Amino acids: CASSPLTRQETQYF.

The rearrangement links TRBV20-1 to TRBJ2-7; 10 bases are shared with TRBD2. The CDR3 covers 15 residues. Per germline, CDR1 DFQATT and CDR2 SNEGSKA (reference sequence). V lost 4 bases and J lost 0; bases outside the gene matches: 6. The CDR3 here is CSANYGTSVSYEQYF. Here the CDR3 DNA reads TGCAGTGCTAACTATGGGACTAGCGTCTCCTACGAGCAGTACTTC.

This rearrangement joins TRBV3-1 to TRBJ2-7; 12 bases fit TRBD1. With V trimmed by 1 base and J by 7 bases, 17 bases remained unmatched. CDR1 and CDR2 from the germline V gene are LGHDT and YNNKEL (reference sequence). The CDR3 length is 19 residues. This CDR3 reads CASSQGSGPGQGAYNEQYF. In DNA form, the CDR3 reads TGTGCCAGCAGCCAAGGCTCTGGTCCGGGACAGGGGGCCTACAATGAGCAGTACTTC.

The chain links TRBV11-2 to TRBJ1-4; D unresolved. The CDR3 has 18 amino acids. The V end lost 1 base, the J end lost 6 bases, and 21 bases lay between the germline ends. CDR1 is SGHAT, CDR2 FQNNGV, per germline. CDR3: CASSLGAGSSAVDEKLFF. CDR3 in DNA: TGTGCCAGCAGCTTAGGAGCCGGGTCCTCCGCGGTAGATGAAAAACTGTTTTTT.

The V gene is TRBV4-2, the J gene TRBJ1-6; 8 bases agree with TRBD1. The CDR3 is made up of 16 amino acids. V gave up 0 bases and J gave up 10 bases; unmatched junction bases: 8. From germline, CDR1 is LGHNA and CDR2 YNFKEQ. The CDR3 DNA follows: TGTGCCAGCAGCCAAGAAAGGGGCAGGGGGCAGTCACCCCTCCACTTT. This sequence encodes CASSQERGRGQSPLHF.

The chain links TRBV6-2 or TRBV6-3 to TRBJ1-2, with TRBD1 matching over 9 bases. CDR1 MNHEY and CDR2 SVGEGT come from the germline V gene. The CDR3 covers 14 residues. Germline trimming cut 4 bases from V and 5 bases from J; bases unmatched to any gene: 5. The CDR3 spells CASSSTDRGYGYTF. The CDR3, as DNA: TGTGCCAGCAGTTCCACCGACAGGGGGTATGGCTACACCTTC.

This clonotype was detected a few times. The genes are TRBV7-2 and TRBJ1-6; D is uncertain. Germline values: CDR1 SGHTA, CDR2 FQGNSA. V lost 4 bases, J lost 8 bases, and 12 bases lay in between. The CDR3 is 14 residues long. CDR3 in amino acids: CASSYVAGDSPLHF. As DNA, the CDR3 is TGTGCCAGCAGCTACGTCGCGGGAGATTCACCCCTCCACTTT.

This clonotype was recorded a few times. The chain is built from TRBV5-1 and TRBJ2-7, with D perhaps matching TRBD1 or TRBD2 (5 bases each). The CDR3 is made up of 13 amino acids. The germline V and J ends were trimmed by 5 bases and 5 bases, with 14 bases remaining between them. Looked up from germline, CDR1 is SGHRS and CDR2 is YFSETQ. The CDR3 loop is CASRIGTTDEQYF. CDR3 nucleotides: TGCGCCAGCAGAATCGGGACCACCGACGAGCAGTACTTC.